A selection of T cell receptor beta chains follows, all from one sample in a study of identical twins. TCRdb recomputed calls from the 5' RACE reads with MiXCR, one row per CDR3 protein. Seen here are some 500,000 distinct CDR3 sequences, approximately 22% observed once, and the top ten hold approximately 0.95%. A further study also used this sample, focusing on T cells expressing NK-cell markers.

Specimen: CD4+ T cells sorted from blood. The receptors were sampled from a woman in her late teens or twenties in good health. The CDR3 runs from the conserved cysteine through the conserved F or W. Fields, in order: V gene, J gene, D gene, clone size, CDR3 DNA, CDR3 protein. D genes are given only for firm matches. A clone size is listed for some rows: how often the clone was seen (once, few, many), or a class if it is expanded.

TRBV24-1,TRBJ2-2,TRBD1,many,TGTGCCACCAGTGCAAGGGACAGTCTAAACACCGGGGAGCTGTTTTTT,CATSARDSLNTGELFF
TRBV6-5,TRBJ2-5,NA,NA,TGTGCCAGCAGTTACCCGACCCCACACCGGGGAGAGACCCAGTACTTC,CASSYPTPHRGETQYF
TRBV18,TRBJ2-2,NA,NA,TGTGCCAGCTCACCACCATCGGGGGCCACGAACACCGGGGAGCTGTTTTTT,CASSPPSGATNTGELFF
TRBV27,TRBJ2-2,TRBD2,NA,TGTGCCAGCAGGAGTCGGAGGGTGCGGGAGCGAGCCGGGGAGCTGTTTTTT,CASRSRRVRERAGELFF
TRBV6-6,TRBJ2-1,NA,NA,TGTGCCAGCAGTTACTCCCTTTTCGTGGAGCAGTTCTTC,CASSYSLFVEQFF
TRBV20-1,TRBJ2-3,TRBD2,NA,TGCAGTGCTAGGGATACGACTAGCGGGGCCACAGATACGCAGTATTTT,CSARDTTSGATDTQYF
TRBV20-1,TRBJ1-1,NA,many,TGCAGTGCTAAACGACGGGGAGGTAGCACTGAAGCTTTCTTT,CSAKRRGGSTEAFF
TRBV12-3/TRBV12-4,TRBJ1-2,NA,NA,TGTGCCAGCAGTCCCCCTGGGGGCGGCTATGGCTACACCTTC,CASSPPGGGYGYTF
TRBV5-1,TRBJ2-5,TRBD2,NA,TGCGCCAGCAGCTTCACGGGGGGCCAAGAGACCCAGTACTTC,CASSFTGGQETQYF
TRBV19,TRBJ2-7,NA,few,TGTGCCAGTAGTATGGACAGTGCCTACGAGCAGTACTTC,CASSMDSAYEQYF
TRBV20-1,TRBJ2-5,NA,NA,TGCAGTGCTTTTGGGGATCAAGAGACCCAGTACTTC,CSAFGDQETQYF
TRBV4-3,TRBJ2-3,NA,many,TGCGCCAGCAGCCAATTTTCAGGAGATACGCAGTATTTT,CASSQFSGDTQYF
TRBV20-1,TRBJ2-6,TRBD1,few,TGCAGTGCTACCAGACAGGGAAGAGGGGCCAACGTCCTGACTTTC,CSATRQGRGANVLTF
TRBV29-1,TRBJ1-4,NA,NA,TGCAGCGTTGGGCAGGGTGACGAAAAACTGTTTTTT,CSVGQGDEKLFF
TRBV9,TRBJ2-6,TRBD1,few,TGTGCCAGCAGCAGGACAGGGGCCGGGGCCAACGTCCTGACTTTC,CASSRTGAGANVLTF